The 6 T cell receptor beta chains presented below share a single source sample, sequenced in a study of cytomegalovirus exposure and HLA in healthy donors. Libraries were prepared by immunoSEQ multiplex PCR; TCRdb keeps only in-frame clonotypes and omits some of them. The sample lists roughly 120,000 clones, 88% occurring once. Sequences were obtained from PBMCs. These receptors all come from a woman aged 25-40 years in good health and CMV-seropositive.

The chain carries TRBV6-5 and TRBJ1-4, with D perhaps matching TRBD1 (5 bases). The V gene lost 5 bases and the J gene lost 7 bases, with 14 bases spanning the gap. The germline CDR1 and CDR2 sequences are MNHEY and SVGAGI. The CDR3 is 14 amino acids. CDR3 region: CASSQGIGGEKLFF. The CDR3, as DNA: TGTGCCAGCAGTCAGGGCATCGGTGGTGAAAAACTGTTTTTT.

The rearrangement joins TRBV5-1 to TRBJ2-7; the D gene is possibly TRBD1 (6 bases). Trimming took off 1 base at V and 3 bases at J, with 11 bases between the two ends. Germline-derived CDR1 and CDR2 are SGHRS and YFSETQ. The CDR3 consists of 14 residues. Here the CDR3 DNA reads TGCGCCAGCAGCTTGTCAGGGGAAATCTACGAGCAGTACTTC. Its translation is CASSLSGEIYEQYF.

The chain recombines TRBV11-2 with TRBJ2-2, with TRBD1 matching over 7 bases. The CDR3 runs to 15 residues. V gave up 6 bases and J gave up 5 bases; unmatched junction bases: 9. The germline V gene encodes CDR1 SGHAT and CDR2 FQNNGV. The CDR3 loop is CASSLRDSRTGELFF. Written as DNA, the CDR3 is TGTGCCAGCAGTCTCCGGGACAGCCGGACCGGGGAGCTGTTTTTT.

CDR3 in amino acids: CASSTTGGVKSGELFF. The CDR3 DNA is TGTGCCAGTAGTACGACAGGGGGTGTTAAATCCGGGGAGCTGTTTTTT. This sequence joins TRBV19 and TRBJ2-2, with TRBD1 matching over 9 bases. The V gene's germline CDR1 is LNHDA and CDR2 SQIVND (reference sequence). The J segment lost 6 bases and the V segment lost 4 bases, leaving 9 bases of the junction unmatched. The CDR3 runs to 16 residues.

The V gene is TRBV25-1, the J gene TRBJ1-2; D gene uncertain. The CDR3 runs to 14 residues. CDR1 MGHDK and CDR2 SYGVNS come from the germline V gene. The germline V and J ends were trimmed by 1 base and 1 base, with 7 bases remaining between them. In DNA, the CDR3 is TGTGCCAGCAGTGAATTGAGTGATAACTATGGCTACACCTTC. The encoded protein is CASSELSDNYGYTF.

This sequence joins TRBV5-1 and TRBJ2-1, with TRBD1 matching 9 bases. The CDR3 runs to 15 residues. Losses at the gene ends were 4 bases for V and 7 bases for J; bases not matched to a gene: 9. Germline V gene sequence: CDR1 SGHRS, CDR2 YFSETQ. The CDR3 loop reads CASSALQGAGNEQFF. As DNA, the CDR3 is TGCGCCAGCAGCGCGTTACAGGGGGCCGGGAATGAGCAGTTCTTC. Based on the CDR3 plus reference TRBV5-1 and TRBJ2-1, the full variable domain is KAGVTQTPRYLIKTRGQQVTLSCSPISGHRSVSWYQQTPGQGLQFLFEYFSETQRNKGNFPGRFSGRQFSNSRSEMNVSTLELGDSALYLCASSALQGAGNEQFFGPGTRLTVL.